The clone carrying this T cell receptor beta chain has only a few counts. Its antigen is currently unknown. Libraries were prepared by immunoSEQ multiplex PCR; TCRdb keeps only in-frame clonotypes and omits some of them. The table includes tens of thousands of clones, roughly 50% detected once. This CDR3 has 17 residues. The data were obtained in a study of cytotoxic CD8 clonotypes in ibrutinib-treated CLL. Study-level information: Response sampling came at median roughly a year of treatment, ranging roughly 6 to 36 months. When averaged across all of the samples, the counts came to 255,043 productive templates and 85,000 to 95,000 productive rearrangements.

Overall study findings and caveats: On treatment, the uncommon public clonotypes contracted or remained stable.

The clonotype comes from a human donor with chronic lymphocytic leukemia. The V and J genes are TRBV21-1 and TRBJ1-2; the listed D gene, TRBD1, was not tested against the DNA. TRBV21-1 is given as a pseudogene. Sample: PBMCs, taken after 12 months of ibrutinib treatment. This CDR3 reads CASSKALGTGLAYGYTF. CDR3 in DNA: TGTGCCAGCAGCAAAGCGTTGGGGACAGGTTTAGCCTATGGCTACACCTTC.